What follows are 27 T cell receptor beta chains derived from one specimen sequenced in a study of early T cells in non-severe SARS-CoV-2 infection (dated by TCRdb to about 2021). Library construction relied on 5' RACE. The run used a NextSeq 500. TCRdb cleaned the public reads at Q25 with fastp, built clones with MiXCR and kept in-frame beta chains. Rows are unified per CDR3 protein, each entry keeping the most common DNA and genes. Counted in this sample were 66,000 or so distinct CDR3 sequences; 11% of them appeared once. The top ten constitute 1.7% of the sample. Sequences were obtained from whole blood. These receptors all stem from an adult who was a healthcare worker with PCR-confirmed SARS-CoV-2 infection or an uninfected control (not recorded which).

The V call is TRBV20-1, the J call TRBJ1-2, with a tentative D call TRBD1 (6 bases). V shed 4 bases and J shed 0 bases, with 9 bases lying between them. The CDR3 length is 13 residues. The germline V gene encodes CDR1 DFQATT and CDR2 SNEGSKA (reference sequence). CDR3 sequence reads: CSAKDSTNYGYTF. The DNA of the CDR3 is TGCAGTGCTAAGGACAGTACTAACTATGGCTACACCTTC.

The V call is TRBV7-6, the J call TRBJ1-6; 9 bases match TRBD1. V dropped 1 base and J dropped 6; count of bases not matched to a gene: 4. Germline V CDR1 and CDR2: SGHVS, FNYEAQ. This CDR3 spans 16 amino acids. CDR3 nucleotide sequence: TGTGCCAGCAGCTTAGTAGCGACAGGGGGTAATTCACCCCTCCACTTT. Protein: CASSLVATGGNSPLHF.

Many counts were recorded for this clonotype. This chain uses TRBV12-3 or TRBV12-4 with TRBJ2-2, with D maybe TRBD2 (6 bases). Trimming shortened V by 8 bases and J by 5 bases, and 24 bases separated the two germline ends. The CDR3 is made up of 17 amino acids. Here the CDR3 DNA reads TGTGCCAGCTGCCCCCTAGGACTAAGCGCAGTGACCGGGGAGCTGTTTTTT. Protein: CASCPLGLSAVTGELFF.

The CDR3 DNA sequence: TGTGCCAGTAGTACCCGACAGATAGCGGGATCCTACAATGAGCAGTTCTTC. Its protein product is CASSTRQIAGSYNEQFF. This chain links TRBV19 with TRBJ2-1, with 8 positions matching TRBD2. Germline CDR1 is LNHDA and CDR2 is SQIVND (reference sequence). The CDR3 loop spans 17 amino acids. Germline trimming cut 4 bases from V and 1 base from J; bases unmatched to any gene: 9. Using reference TRBV19 and TRBJ2-1 for the parts outside the CDR3, the full variable domain is DGGITQSPKYLFRKEGQNVTLSCEQNLNHDAMYWYRQDPGQGLRLIYYSQIVNDFQKGDIAEGYSVSREKKESFPLTVTSAQKNPTAFYLCASSTRQIAGSYNEQFFGPGTRLTVL.

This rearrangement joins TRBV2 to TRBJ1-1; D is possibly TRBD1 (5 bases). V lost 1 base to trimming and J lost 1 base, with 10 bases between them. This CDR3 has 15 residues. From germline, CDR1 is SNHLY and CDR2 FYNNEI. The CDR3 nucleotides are TGTGCCAGCAGTGAAGACGGGGCAAGGAACACTGAAGCTTTCTTT. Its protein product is CASSEDGARNTEAFF. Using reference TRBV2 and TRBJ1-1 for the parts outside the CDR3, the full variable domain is EPEVTQTPSHQVTQMGQEVILRCVPISNHLYFYWYRQILGQKVEFLVSFYNNEISEKSEIFDDQFSVERPDGSNFTLKIRSTKLEDSAMYFCASSEDGARNTEAFFGQGTRLTVV.

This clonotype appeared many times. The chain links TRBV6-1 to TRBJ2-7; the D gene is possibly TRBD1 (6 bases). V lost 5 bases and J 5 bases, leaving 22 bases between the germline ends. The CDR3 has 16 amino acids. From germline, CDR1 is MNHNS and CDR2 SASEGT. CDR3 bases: TGTGCCAGCAGTTCTCCCGGCCAGGGGATATTGAACGAGCAGTACTTC. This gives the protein CASSSPGQGILNEQYF.

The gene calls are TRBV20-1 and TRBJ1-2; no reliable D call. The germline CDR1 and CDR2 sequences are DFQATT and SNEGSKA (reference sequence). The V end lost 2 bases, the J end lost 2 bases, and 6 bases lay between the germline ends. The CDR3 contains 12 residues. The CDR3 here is CSARTPNYGYTF. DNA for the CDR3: TGCAGTGCTAGAACCCCCAACTATGGCTACACCTTC.

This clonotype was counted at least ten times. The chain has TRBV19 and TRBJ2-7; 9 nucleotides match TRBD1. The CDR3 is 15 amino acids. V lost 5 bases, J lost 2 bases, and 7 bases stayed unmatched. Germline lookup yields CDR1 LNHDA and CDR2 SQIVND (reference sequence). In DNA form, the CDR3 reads TGTGCCAGTAGTGAAACCGGGACAGGGCCCTACGAGCAGTACTTC. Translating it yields CASSETGTGPYEQYF.

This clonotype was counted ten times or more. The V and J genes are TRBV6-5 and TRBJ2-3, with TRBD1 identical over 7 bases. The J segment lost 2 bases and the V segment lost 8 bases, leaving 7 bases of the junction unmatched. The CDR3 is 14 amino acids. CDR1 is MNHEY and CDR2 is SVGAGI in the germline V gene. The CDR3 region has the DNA TGTGCCAGCTGTGACAGGGACACCACAGATACGCAGTATTTT. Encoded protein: CASCDRDTTDTQYF.

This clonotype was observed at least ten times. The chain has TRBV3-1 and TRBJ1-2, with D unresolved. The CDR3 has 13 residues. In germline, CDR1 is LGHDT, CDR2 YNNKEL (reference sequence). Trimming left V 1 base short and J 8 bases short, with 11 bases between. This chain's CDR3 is CASSQVLSGGYTF. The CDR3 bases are TGTGCCAGCAGCCAAGTCCTCTCTGGAGGCTACACCTTC.

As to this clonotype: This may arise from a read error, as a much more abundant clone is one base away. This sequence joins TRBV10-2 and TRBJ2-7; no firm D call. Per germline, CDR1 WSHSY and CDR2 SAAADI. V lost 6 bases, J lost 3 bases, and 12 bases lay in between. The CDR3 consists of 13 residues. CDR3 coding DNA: TGCGCCAGCAGACTGGGATTAAACTACGAGCAGTACTTC. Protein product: CASRLGLNYEQYF.

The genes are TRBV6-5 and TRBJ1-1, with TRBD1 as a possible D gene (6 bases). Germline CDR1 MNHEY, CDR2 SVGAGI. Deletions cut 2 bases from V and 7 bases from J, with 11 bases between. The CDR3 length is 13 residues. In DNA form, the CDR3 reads TGTGCCAGCAGTTACGACAGGCAGTATGAAGCTTTCTTT. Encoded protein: CASSYDRQYEAFF.

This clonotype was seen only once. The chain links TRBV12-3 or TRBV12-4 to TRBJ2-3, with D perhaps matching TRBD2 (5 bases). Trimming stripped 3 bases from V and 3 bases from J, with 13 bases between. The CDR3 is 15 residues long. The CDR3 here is CASSLGNGVTDTQYF. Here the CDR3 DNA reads TGTGCCAGCAGTTTGGGTAACGGGGTGACAGATACGCAGTATTTT.

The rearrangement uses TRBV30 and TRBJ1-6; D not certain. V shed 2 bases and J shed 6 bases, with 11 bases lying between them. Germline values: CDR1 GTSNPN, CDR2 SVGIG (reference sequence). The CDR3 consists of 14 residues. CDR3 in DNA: TGTGCCTGGAGTAACCGAGGCGGTAATTCACCCCTCCACTTT. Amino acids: CAWSNRGGNSPLHF.

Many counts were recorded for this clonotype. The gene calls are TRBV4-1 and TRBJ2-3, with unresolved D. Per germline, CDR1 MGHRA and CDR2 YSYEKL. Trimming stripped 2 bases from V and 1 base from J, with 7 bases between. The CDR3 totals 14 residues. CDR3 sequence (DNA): TGCGCCAGCAGCCAACCCCTGGGCACAGATACGCAGTATTTT. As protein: CASSQPLGTDTQYF.

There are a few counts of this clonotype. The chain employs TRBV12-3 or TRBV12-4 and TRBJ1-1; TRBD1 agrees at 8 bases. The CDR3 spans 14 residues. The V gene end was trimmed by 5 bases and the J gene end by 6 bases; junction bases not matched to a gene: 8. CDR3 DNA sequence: TGTGCCAGCAGTCGGACAGGGCTTTTCGCTGAAGCTTTCTTT. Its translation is CASSRTGLFAEAFF.

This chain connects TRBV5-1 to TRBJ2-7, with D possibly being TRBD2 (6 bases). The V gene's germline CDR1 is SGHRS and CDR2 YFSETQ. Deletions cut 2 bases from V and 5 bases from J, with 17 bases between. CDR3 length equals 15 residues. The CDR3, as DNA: TGCGCCAGCAGCTTCCACGGGGGACGGGGGAACGAGCAGTACTTC. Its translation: CASSFHGGRGNEQYF.

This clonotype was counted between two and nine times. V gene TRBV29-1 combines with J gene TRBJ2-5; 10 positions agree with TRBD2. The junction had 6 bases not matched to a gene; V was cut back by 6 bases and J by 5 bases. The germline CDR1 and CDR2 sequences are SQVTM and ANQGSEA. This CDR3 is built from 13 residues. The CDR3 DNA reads TGCAGCGTCCGACTAGCGGGTGGGGAGACCCAGTACTTC. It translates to CSVRLAGGETQYF.

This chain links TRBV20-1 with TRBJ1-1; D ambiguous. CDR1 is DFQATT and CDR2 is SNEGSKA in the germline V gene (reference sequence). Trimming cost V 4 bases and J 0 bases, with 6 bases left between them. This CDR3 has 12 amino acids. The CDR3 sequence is CSAIELNTEAFF. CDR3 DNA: TGCAGTGCTATAGAGTTGAACACTGAAGCTTTCTTT.

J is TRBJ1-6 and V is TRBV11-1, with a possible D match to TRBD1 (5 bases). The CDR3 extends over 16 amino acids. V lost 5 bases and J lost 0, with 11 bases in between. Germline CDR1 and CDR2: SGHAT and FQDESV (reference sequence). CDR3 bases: TGTGCCAGCAGCGCCGGGGGAAACTCCTATAATTCACCCCTCCACTTT. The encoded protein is CASSAGGNSYNSPLHF.

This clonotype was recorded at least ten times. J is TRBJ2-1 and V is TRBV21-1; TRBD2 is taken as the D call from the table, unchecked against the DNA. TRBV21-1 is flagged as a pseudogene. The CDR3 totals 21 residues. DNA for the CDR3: TGTGCCAGCAGCAAAGTTGGCCAACTAGCGGGGTACTTTACCTCCTACAATGAGCAGTTCTTC. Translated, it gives CASSKVGQLAGYFTSYNEQFF.

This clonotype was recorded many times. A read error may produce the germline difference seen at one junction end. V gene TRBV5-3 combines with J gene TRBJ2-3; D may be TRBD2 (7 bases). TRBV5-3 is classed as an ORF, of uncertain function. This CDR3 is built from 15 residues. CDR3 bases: TGTGCCAGAACCTTGGGGGGGCGCGACACAGATACGCAGTATTTT. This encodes CARTLGGRDTDTQYF.

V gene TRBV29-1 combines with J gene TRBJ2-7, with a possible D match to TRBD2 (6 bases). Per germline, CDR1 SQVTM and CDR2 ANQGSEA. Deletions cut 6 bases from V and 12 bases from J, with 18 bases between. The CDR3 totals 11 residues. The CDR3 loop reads CSVSKDGSLYF. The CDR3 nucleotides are TGCAGCGTCTCCAAAGACGGGAGTCTGTACTTC.

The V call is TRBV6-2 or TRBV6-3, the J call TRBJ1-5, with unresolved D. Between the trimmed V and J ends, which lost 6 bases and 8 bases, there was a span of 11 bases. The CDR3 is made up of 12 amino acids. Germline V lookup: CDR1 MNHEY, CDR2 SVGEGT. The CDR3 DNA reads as TGTGCCAGCAGCCAGTCCGTCGAGCCCCAGCATTTT. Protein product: CASSQSVEPQHF.

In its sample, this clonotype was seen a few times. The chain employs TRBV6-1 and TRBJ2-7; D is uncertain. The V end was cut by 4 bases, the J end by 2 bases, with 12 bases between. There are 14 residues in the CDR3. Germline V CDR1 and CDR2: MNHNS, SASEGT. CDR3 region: CASSASRVAYEQYF. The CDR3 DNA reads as TGTGCCAGCAGTGCCAGTAGGGTCGCCTACGAGCAGTACTTC.

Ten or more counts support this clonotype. The DNA for the CDR3 is TGTGCCAGCAGTTACTCTCGATGGGGGGGTCAGCCCCAGCATTTT. Translated, it gives CASSYSRWGGQPQHF. The rearrangement joins TRBV6-5 to TRBJ1-5; D is perhaps TRBD1 (5 bases). This CDR3 spans 15 amino acids. Germline V gene sequence: CDR1 MNHEY, CDR2 SVGAGI. V shed 0 bases and J shed 6 bases, with 12 bases lying between them.

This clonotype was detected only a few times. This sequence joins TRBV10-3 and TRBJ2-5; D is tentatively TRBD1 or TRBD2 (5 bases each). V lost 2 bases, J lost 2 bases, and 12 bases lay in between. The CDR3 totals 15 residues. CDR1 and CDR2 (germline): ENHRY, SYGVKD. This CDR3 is CAISEPGRHQETQYF. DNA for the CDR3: TGTGCCATCAGTGAGCCGGGGCGGCATCAAGAGACCCAGTACTTC.